The rows below give T cell receptor beta chains drawn from one sample of a study of blood T cells in healthy people across ages. MiXCR, run by TCRdb on the 5' RACE reads, gives a single entry per CDR3 protein. The data contain around 1,000,000 distinct CDR3 sequences, less than 25% of them singletons. This sample also belongs to another study, concerning T cells of mothers and their children.

The sample was blood. The receptors stem from a girl aged 2 to 9 in good health. CDR3s include the opening cysteine and the closing phenylalanine or tryptophan. The D gene is left open where the match is weak. Size is omitted from some rows. Given values are once, few, many or a class for expanded clones.

DNA: TGTGCCAGCAGCAAAGAGTTTAGCGACTCGTACCAAGAGACCCAGTACTTC
CDR3: CASSKEFSDSYQETQYF
D: NA
J: TRBJ2-5
size: few
V: TRBV21-1

DNA: TGTGCCAGCAGCACGGGACAGGAGAAAGAGACCCAGTACTTC
CDR3: CASSTGQEKETQYF
D: TRBD1
J: TRBJ2-5
size: NA
V: TRBV28

DNA: TGTGCCAGTGGGGACGGCTGGGAAAAACTGTTTTTT
CDR3: CASGDGWEKLFF
D: NA
J: TRBJ1-4
size: NA
V: TRBV19

DNA: TGTGCCAGCAGTGAGGGAGCTTTACCCCTCCACTTT
CDR3: CASSEGALPLHF
D: NA
J: TRBJ1-6
size: NA
V: TRBV6-1

DNA: TGTGCCAGCAGCCAAGTCCTAGCGGGGGGGAAAGAGACCCAGTACTTC
CDR3: CASSQVLAGGKETQYF
D: TRBD2
J: TRBJ2-5
size: NA
V: TRBV3-1

DNA: TGCGCCAGCAGCTTGGAGACTAGCGGTTTCTACGAGCAGTACTTC
CDR3: CASSLETSGFYEQYF
D: TRBD2
J: TRBJ2-7
size: few
V: TRBV5-1

DNA: TGTGCCAGCAGTGAGAGGGGGGGGGGCCGGGACGAGCAGCACTTC
CDR3: CASSERGGGRDEQHF
D: NA
J: TRBJ2-7
size: few
V: TRBV6-1

DNA: TGTGCCAGCAGCCCATCCTTCGACAGGAGACAGCCCCAGCATTTT
CDR3: CASSPSFDRRQPQHF
D: NA
J: TRBJ1-5
size: few
V: TRBV6-2/TRBV6-3

DNA: TGTGCCAGCAGTTTTTTTCAGGTGCCCTATGGCTACACCTTC
CDR3: CASSFFQVPYGYTF
D: NA
J: TRBJ1-2
size: NA
V: TRBV28

DNA: TGCAGTGCTAGAGATTGGGAGACCCAGTACTTC
CDR3: CSARDWETQYF
D: NA
J: TRBJ2-5
size: NA
V: TRBV20-1

DNA: TGTGCCAGTCACGGGGCAAACACAGATACGCAGTATTTT
CDR3: CASHGANTDTQYF
D: NA
J: TRBJ2-3
size: NA
V: TRBV7-3

DNA: TGTGCCAGCAGCTTTAAAGCGGGAGGGTCTGGTCCTGGGGCCAACGTCCTGACTTTC
CDR3: CASSFKAGGSGPGANVLTF
D: TRBD2
J: TRBJ2-6
size: NA
V: TRBV11-2

DNA: TGTGCCAGCAGCTTAGAAACGGGCTCTGGGGCCAACGTCCTGACTTTC
CDR3: CASSLETGSGANVLTF
D: NA
J: TRBJ2-6
size: few
V: TRBV7-2

DNA: TGCAGCGTACAACCCCGAAGCTCCTACGAGCAGTACTTC
CDR3: CSVQPRSSYEQYF
D: NA
J: TRBJ2-7
size: NA
V: TRBV29-1

DNA: TGTGCCAGCAGTTTAGCATCGACCTACGAGCAGTACTTC
CDR3: CASSLASTYEQYF
D: NA
J: TRBJ2-7
size: few
V: TRBV27

DNA: TGCAGTGTTTCAGCGACACGTCAAGAGACCCAGTACTTC
CDR3: CSVSATRQETQYF
D: NA
J: TRBJ2-5
size: NA
V: TRBV20-1

DNA: TGTGCCAGCAGTTTTCTAGCGGGAGACAATGAGCAGTTCTTC
CDR3: CASSFLAGDNEQFF
D: TRBD2
J: TRBJ2-1
size: few
V: TRBV12-3/TRBV12-4

DNA: TGTGCCAGCAGCGTAGGAATCGAGAGCATTCAGTACTTC
CDR3: CASSVGIESIQYF
D: NA
J: TRBJ2-4
size: few
V: TRBV9

DNA: TGTGCCAGCAGCGTAGCTACGAGTTTGGCCTACGAGCAGTACTTC
CDR3: CASSVATSLAYEQYF
D: NA
J: TRBJ2-7
size: few
V: TRBV9

DNA: TGCGCCAGCAGCCAAGTCGAAGTGGGAGAGGACGAGCAGTACTTC
CDR3: CASSQVEVGEDEQYF
D: NA
J: TRBJ2-7
size: many
V: TRBV4-1

DNA: TGTGCCTCGGACCTAGCGGGGGGGCCTCCGCTAGCCAAAAACATTCAGTACTTC
CDR3: CASDLAGGPPLAKNIQYF
D: TRBD2
J: TRBJ2-4
size: NA
V: TRBV6-1

DNA: TGTAGTCGGGTTCTCGACGGGAGCGCAGATACGCAGTATTTT
CDR3: CSRVLDGSADTQYF
D: NA
J: TRBJ2-3
size: NA
V: TRBV20-1

DNA: TGTGCCAGCAGGGTACAGGGTAGCACTGAAGCTTTCTTT
CDR3: CASRVQGSTEAFF
D: NA
J: TRBJ1-1
size: few
V: TRBV7-3

DNA: TGTGCCAGCAGCTCTTACCCTCCGACAGGGGGCGAGGACAATCAGCCCCAGCATTTT
CDR3: CASSSYPPTGGEDNQPQHF
D: TRBD1
J: TRBJ1-5
size: NA
V: TRBV5-6

DNA: TGTGCCATCAGTAAAGACACCCAAGAGACCCAGTACTTC
CDR3: CAISKDTQETQYF
D: NA
J: TRBJ2-5
size: NA
V: TRBV12-3/TRBV12-4

DNA: TGCAGTGCTAGAGATGCGGGGGCCACAGATACGCAGTATTTT
CDR3: CSARDAGATDTQYF
D: NA
J: TRBJ2-3
size: NA
V: TRBV20-1

DNA: TGCGCCAGCAGCCACAGGACCGGGCCCGGGAGAGATTCACCCCTCCATTTT
CDR3: CASSHRTGPGRDSPLHF
D: NA
J: TRBJ1-6
size: NA
V: TRBV4-1

DNA: TGCAGTGCTAGGGAGGGCACCGGGGAGCTGTTTTTT
CDR3: CSAREGTGELFF
D: NA
J: TRBJ2-2
size: NA
V: TRBV20-1

DNA: TGTGCCAGCAGTTATCGTCCGGACCCTTCCTACGAGCAGTACTTC
CDR3: CASSYRPDPSYEQYF
D: NA
J: TRBJ2-7
size: NA
V: TRBV6-6

DNA: TGCAGCGTGGCCGGGACTAGCTGGGAGGAGCAGTACTTC
CDR3: CSVAGTSWEEQYF
D: TRBD2
J: TRBJ2-5
size: NA
V: TRBV29-1

DNA: TGTGCCAGCAGCTTTCTCTCAGCTTTCTCTCTTGGGGCTAACTATGGCTACACCTTC
CDR3: CASSFLSAFSLGANYGYTF
D: NA
J: TRBJ1-2
size: NA
V: TRBV11-3

DNA: TGCAGCGTTGAGCCCACCCAAGAGACCCAGTACACCCAGTACTTC
CDR3: CSVEPTQETQYTQYF
D: NA
J: TRBJ2-5
size: NA
V: TRBV29-1

DNA: TGCGCCAGCAGCCAAGAGACAGGGGGTTACTACGAGCAGTACTTC
CDR3: CASSQETGGYYEQYF
D: TRBD1
J: TRBJ2-7
size: NA
V: TRBV4-1

DNA: TGTGCCAGCAGCTTATACATCTATGGCTACACCTTC
CDR3: CASSLYIYGYTF
D: NA
J: TRBJ1-2
size: few
V: TRBV11-3

DNA: TGTGCCAGCAGTTCCGGGACTAGCGGGGGGGCTTCAAGGGAGTTCTTC
CDR3: CASSSGTSGGASREFF
D: TRBD2
J: TRBJ2-1
size: NA
V: TRBV12-3/TRBV12-4

DNA: TGTGCCAGCAGCTGGTCGTACAGGGGTCCCTACAGGATGAATGAGCAGTTCTTC
CDR3: CASSWSYRGPYRMNEQFF
D: TRBD1
J: TRBJ2-1
size: few
V: TRBV13

DNA: TGTGCCAGCAGCTTTAGTTGGGGTTCCGATGAAGAGACCCAGTACTTC
CDR3: CASSFSWGSDEETQYF
D: NA
J: TRBJ2-5
size: NA
V: TRBV11-2

DNA: TGTGCCAGCATGCAAGGGGGAGAGACCCAGTACTTC
CDR3: CASMQGGETQYF
D: NA
J: TRBJ2-5
size: NA
V: TRBV12-3/TRBV12-4

DNA: TGTGCCTGCAGCTCCAAGAGCGGGGAGGGGTACAATGAGCAGTTCTTC
CDR3: CACSSKSGEGYNEQFF
D: TRBD2
J: TRBJ2-1
size: NA
V: TRBV7-8

DNA: TGTGCCAGCAGTATAAGGACTAGCTACACAGATACGCAGTATTTT
CDR3: CASSIRTSYTDTQYF
D: TRBD2
J: TRBJ2-3
size: few
V: TRBV28

DNA: TGTGCCAGCATCCTTAGCGGGGGTCCTCAAGAGACCCAGTACTTC
CDR3: CASILSGGPQETQYF
D: TRBD2
J: TRBJ2-5
size: NA
V: TRBV28

DNA: TGTGCCAGCAGCCGCGGACCAACTAGAGGAGAGACCCAGTACTTC
CDR3: CASSRGPTRGETQYF
D: NA
J: TRBJ2-5
size: NA
V: TRBV3-1

DNA: TGCGCCAGCAGTAAGGGGGACAGGGTCCGCGAGCAGTACTTC
CDR3: CASSKGDRVREQYF
D: TRBD1
J: TRBJ2-7
size: few
V: TRBV5-1

DNA: TGTGCCAGCAGTTATCTAGGGACGGTTAACAATGAGCAGTTCTTC
CDR3: CASSYLGTVNNEQFF
D: NA
J: TRBJ2-1
size: NA
V: TRBV6-6

DNA: TGTGCCACCAGTGCTCTTGACAGGGTTCACGAGCAGTACTTC
CDR3: CATSALDRVHEQYF
D: TRBD1
J: TRBJ2-7
size: NA
V: TRBV24-1

DNA: TGTGCCAGCAGCTTATTCCCAGGGAGGGGCCAGTACTTC
CDR3: CASSLFPGRGQYF
D: TRBD2
J: TRBJ2-5
size: few
V: TRBV7-3

DNA: TGCAGCGTCCCGGGACAGGGCGGGTCAGGGGCCAACGTCCTGACTTTC
CDR3: CSVPGQGGSGANVLTF
D: TRBD1
J: TRBJ2-6
size: NA
V: TRBV29-1

DNA: TGCAGCGTTGACCCGACGGGAAGGGACACTGAAGCTTTCTTT
CDR3: CSVDPTGRDTEAFF
D: NA
J: TRBJ1-1
size: once
V: TRBV29-1

DNA: TGTGCCAGCAGCTTAAGCTCCGGGGGGGCCAACGTCCTGACTTTC
CDR3: CASSLSSGGANVLTF
D: NA
J: TRBJ2-6
size: few
V: TRBV7-3

DNA: TGCAGCGTTGATGACACGAACCAGGGGACCCAGTACTTC
CDR3: CSVDDTNQGTQYF
D: NA
J: TRBJ2-5
size: NA
V: TRBV29-1

DNA: TGTGCCAGCACCCCATATGGCAGGGGGGGAAGAGAGCCCCAGCATTTT
CDR3: CASTPYGRGGREPQHF
D: TRBD1
J: TRBJ1-5
size: few
V: TRBV6-2/TRBV6-3

DNA: TGTGCCAGCAGTGAATACAGCGGGGGGTTGGAAGAGACCCAGTACTTC
CDR3: CASSEYSGGLEETQYF
D: TRBD2
J: TRBJ2-5
size: few
V: TRBV25-1

DNA: TGTGCCAGCAGTCCGGCGGGGACTGGAACAGATACGCAGTATTTT
CDR3: CASSPAGTGTDTQYF
D: NA
J: TRBJ2-3
size: few
V: TRBV2

DNA: TGTGCCAGCAGTGCACAGGGCGACACCGGGGAGCTGTTTTTT
CDR3: CASSAQGDTGELFF
D: NA
J: TRBJ2-2
size: few
V: TRBV2

DNA: TGTGCCAGCAGCTTGGATACAGGGGACTATGGCTACACCTTC
CDR3: CASSLDTGDYGYTF
D: TRBD1
J: TRBJ1-2
size: many
V: TRBV7-3

DNA: TGTGCCAGCAGTCTCGGGACTAGCGATTCTTCAGAGACCCAGTACTTC
CDR3: CASSLGTSDSSETQYF
D: TRBD2
J: TRBJ2-5
size: NA
V: TRBV11-2

DNA: TGTGCCAGCCTTCCCCAGGGAATTAACGCCGGGGACCTGTTTTTT
CDR3: CASLPQGINAGDLFF
D: NA
J: TRBJ2-2
size: NA
V: TRBV6-5

DNA: TGCAGTGCCCCAAGTCCCAGCGGGGGACGCAGTACAGATACGCAGTATTTT
CDR3: CSAPSPSGGRSTDTQYF
D: TRBD2
J: TRBJ2-3
size: few
V: TRBV20-1

DNA: TGTGCCAGCAGCCCCGAGGGGGCAGGGGGAGTGGAGACCCAGTACTTC
CDR3: CASSPEGAGGVETQYF
D: TRBD1
J: TRBJ2-5
size: NA
V: TRBV7-9